This is a list of T cell receptor beta chains from one sample in a study of blood T cells in healthy people across ages. Each CDR3 protein gets one entry after TCRdb re-called the 5' RACE reads with MiXCR. The table includes approximately 1.5 million distinct CDR3 sequences, 42% detected once. The sample comprised blood. Source of these receptors: a young woman in good health. Each CDR3 is given with its conserved first and last residue. The D gene is left open where the match is weak. The size field is filled for only some rows; it gives once, few, many or a size class.

d_gene: TRBD2
j_gene: TRBJ2-7
v_gene: TRBV4-2
abundance: NA
CDR3aa: CASSQDPSGGFYEQYF
CDR3nt: TGTGCCAGCAGCCAAGATCCCAGCGGGGGCTTCTACGAGCAGTACTTC

d_gene: TRBD2
j_gene: TRBJ2-7
v_gene: TRBV10-3
abundance: once
CDR3aa: CAIGLADEQYF
CDR3nt: TGTGCTATCGGCCTAGCGGACGAGCAGTACTTC

d_gene: TRBD2
j_gene: TRBJ2-1
v_gene: TRBV4-3
abundance: few
CDR3aa: CASSQDTLAGFMSEQFF
CDR3nt: TGCGCCAGCAGCCAAGATACACTAGCGGGGTTTATGAGTGAGCAGTTCTTC

d_gene: TRBD1
j_gene: TRBJ1-2
v_gene: TRBV27
abundance: NA
CDR3aa: CASSLSGGPGYGYTF
CDR3nt: TGTGCCAGCAGTCTCTCAGGGGGTCCTGGGTATGGCTACACCTTC

d_gene: TRBD1
j_gene: TRBJ1-2
v_gene: TRBV7-9
abundance: once
CDR3aa: CASSLGPGQGAGYTF
CDR3nt: TGTGCCAGCAGCTTAGGTCCGGGACAGGGGGCTGGCTACACCTTC

d_gene: NA
j_gene: TRBJ2-3
v_gene: TRBV9
abundance: NA
CDR3aa: CASSADSGTFHTDTQYF
CDR3nt: TGTGCCAGCAGTGCCGATTCCGGAACCTTCCATACAGATACGCAGTATTTT

d_gene: NA
j_gene: TRBJ2-3
v_gene: TRBV10-3
abundance: few
CDR3aa: CAIKRDRMDTQYF
CDR3nt: TGTGCCATCAAGCGGGACAGGATGGATACGCAGTATTTT

d_gene: NA
j_gene: TRBJ2-2
v_gene: TRBV29-1
abundance: NA
CDR3aa: CSGGVLNTGELFF
CDR3nt: TGCAGCGGGGGGGTACTGAACACCGGGGAGCTGTTTTTT

d_gene: TRBD1
j_gene: TRBJ1-5
v_gene: TRBV6-5
abundance: NA
CDR3aa: CASSRDSLRLPRHF
CDR3nt: TGTGCCAGCAGCCGGGACAGCCTAAGACTGCCCCGGCATTTT

d_gene: NA
j_gene: TRBJ1-1
v_gene: TRBV12-3/TRBV12-4
abundance: many
CDR3aa: CASSFSANTEAFF
CDR3nt: TGTGCCAGCAGTTTCTCCGCGAACACTGAAGCTTTCTTT

d_gene: NA
j_gene: TRBJ1-4
v_gene: TRBV4-1
abundance: NA
CDR3aa: CASSQTGLSEKLFF
CDR3nt: TGCGCCAGCAGCCAAACGGGCCTAAGTGAAAAACTGTTTTTT

d_gene: NA
j_gene: TRBJ2-1
v_gene: TRBV7-9
abundance: NA
CDR3aa: CASSPRDLLYNEQFF
CDR3nt: TGTGCCAGCAGCCCCAGAGATCTCCTGTACAATGAGCAGTTCTTC

d_gene: NA
j_gene: TRBJ1-2
v_gene: TRBV29-1
abundance: NA
CDR3aa: CSVEYREAMYGYTF
CDR3nt: TGCAGCGTTGAGTACAGGGAAGCAATGTATGGCTACACCTTC

d_gene: TRBD2
j_gene: TRBJ2-1
v_gene: TRBV10-3
abundance: once
CDR3aa: CAISGGISYNEQFF
CDR3nt: TGTGCCATTAGCGGGGGGATCTCCTACAATGAGCAGTTCTTC

d_gene: NA
j_gene: TRBJ2-7
v_gene: TRBV20-1
abundance: NA
CDR3aa: CSARVQGKYEQYF
CDR3nt: TGCAGTGCTAGGGTGCAGGGGAAATACGAGCAGTACTTC

d_gene: NA
j_gene: TRBJ2-1
v_gene: TRBV9
abundance: NA
CDR3aa: CASSVVGTGYNKQFF
CDR3nt: TGTGCCAGCAGCGTAGTTGGGACCGGCTACAATAAGCAGTTCTTC

d_gene: NA
j_gene: TRBJ2-7
v_gene: TRBV29-1
abundance: many
CDR3aa: CSVQDYEQYF
CDR3nt: TGCAGCGTACAGGATTACGAGCAGTACTTC

d_gene: NA
j_gene: TRBJ2-3
v_gene: TRBV20-1
abundance: NA
CDR3aa: CGGGGASTDTQYF
CDR3nt: TGCGGGGGTGGCGGGGCTAGCACAGATACGCAGTATTTT

d_gene: TRBD1
j_gene: TRBJ2-5
v_gene: TRBV5-1
abundance: NA
CDR3aa: CASSFRTGTQETQYF
CDR3nt: TGCGCCAGCAGCTTTCGGACAGGGACACAAGAGACCCAGTACTTC

d_gene: TRBD1
j_gene: TRBJ1-2
v_gene: TRBV5-8
abundance: few
CDR3aa: CASSSPPGTASYGYTF
CDR3nt: TGTGCCAGCAGCTCACCCCCCGGGACAGCCAGCTATGGCTACACCTTC

d_gene: TRBD1
j_gene: TRBJ2-5
v_gene: TRBV20-1
abundance: NA
CDR3aa: CSARVLETGLKTQYF
CDR3nt: TGCAGTGCTAGAGTATTGGAGACAGGGCTAAAGACCCAGTACTTC

d_gene: TRBD1
j_gene: TRBJ1-4
v_gene: TRBV7-6
abundance: NA
CDR3aa: CASSSSGTGHEKLFF
CDR3nt: TGTGCCAGCAGCTCGTCCGGGACAGGGCATGAAAAACTGTTTTTT

d_gene: TRBD1
j_gene: TRBJ2-2
v_gene: TRBV2
abundance: NA
CDR3aa: CASRHQGTGVDGELFF
CDR3nt: TGTGCCAGCAGGCACCAAGGGACAGGGGTTGACGGGGAGCTGTTTTTT

d_gene: TRBD2
j_gene: TRBJ2-1
v_gene: TRBV6-4
abundance: NA
CDR3aa: CASSASGSSCNEQFF
CDR3nt: TGTGCCAGCAGCGCTAGCGGTAGCTCCTGCAATGAGCAGTTCTTC

d_gene: NA
j_gene: TRBJ2-5
v_gene: TRBV27
abundance: NA
CDR3aa: CASSSVVLETQYF
CDR3nt: TGTGCCAGCAGTTCCGTGGTTCTGGAGACCCAGTACTTC

d_gene: NA
j_gene: TRBJ2-1
v_gene: TRBV29-1
abundance: NA
CDR3aa: CSVVGLLSDREQFF
CDR3nt: TGCAGCGTTGTAGGACTCCTAAGTGACCGGGAGCAGTTCTTC

d_gene: NA
j_gene: TRBJ2-7
v_gene: TRBV6-5
abundance: few
CDR3aa: CASSYSAGLRTYEQYF
CDR3nt: TGTGCCAGCAGTTACTCAGCTGGGTTGAGGACCTACGAGCAGTACTTC

d_gene: NA
j_gene: TRBJ1-4
v_gene: TRBV3-1
abundance: NA
CDR3aa: CASSDPGATNEKLFF
CDR3nt: TGTGCCAGCAGCGACCCAGGAGCAACTAATGAAAAACTGTTTTTT

d_gene: NA
j_gene: TRBJ1-5
v_gene: TRBV30
abundance: many
CDR3aa: CAWSASWGGNQPQHF
CDR3nt: TGTGCCTGGAGTGCCTCGTGGGGAGGGAATCAGCCCCAGCATTTT

d_gene: NA
j_gene: TRBJ1-5
v_gene: TRBV7-2
abundance: many
CDR3aa: CASSLMAVEQPQHF
CDR3nt: TGTGCCAGCAGCTTAATGGCGGTAGAGCAGCCCCAGCATTTT